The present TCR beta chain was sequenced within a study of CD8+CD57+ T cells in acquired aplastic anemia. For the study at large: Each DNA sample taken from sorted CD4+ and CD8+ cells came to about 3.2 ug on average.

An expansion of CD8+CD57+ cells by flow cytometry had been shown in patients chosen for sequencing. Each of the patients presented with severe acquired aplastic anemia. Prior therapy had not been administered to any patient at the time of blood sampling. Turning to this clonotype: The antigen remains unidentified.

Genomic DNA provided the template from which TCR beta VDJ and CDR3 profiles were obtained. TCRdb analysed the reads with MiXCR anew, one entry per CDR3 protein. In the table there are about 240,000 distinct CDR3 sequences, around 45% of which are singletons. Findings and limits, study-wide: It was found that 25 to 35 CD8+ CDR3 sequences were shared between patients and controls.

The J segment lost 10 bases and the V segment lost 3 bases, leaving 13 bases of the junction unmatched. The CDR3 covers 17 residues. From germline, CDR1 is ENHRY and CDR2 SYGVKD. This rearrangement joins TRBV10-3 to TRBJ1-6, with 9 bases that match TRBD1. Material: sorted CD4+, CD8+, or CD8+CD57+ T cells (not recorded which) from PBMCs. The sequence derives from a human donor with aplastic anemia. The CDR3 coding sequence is TGTGCCATCAGTGACTCGTACCGGGACAGGGAAAACTCACCCCTCCACTTT. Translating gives CAISDSYRDRENSPLHF.